This T cell receptor (beta chain) was obtained from a study of T-cell reconstitution after alpha-beta-depleted transplantation in children. Study-wide findings and caveats: In patients about two months after transplant, alpha-beta T cells reportedly arose from several hundred expanded graft clones.

Preparation of the TCRbeta library used unique molecular identifiers. MiXCR, run by TCRdb on the PCR reads, gives a single entry per CDR3 protein. The data show 450,000 to 700,000 distinct CDR3 sequences, with 27% seen just once and 30% to 40% held by the top ten. Trimming took 1 base from V and 5 from J, leaving 10 bases between them. The CDR3 has 14 amino acids. Per germline, CDR1 SGDLS and CDR2 YYNGEE. On this clonotype: The antigen remains undetermined.

The sample here was PBMCs, taken before TCRalphabeta/CD19-depleted stem cell transplant. The receptor's source is a boy in the first two years of life with Wiskott-Aldrich syndrome, due to receive a stem cell transplant. The V and J genes are TRBV9 and TRBJ2-1; D not resolved. The CDR3 DNA reads as TGTGCCAGCAGCGTACGAGGTTTTAACAATGAGCAGTTCTTC. It is translated as CASSVRGFNNEQFF.